Each of the 5 T cell receptor beta chains below was sequenced from the same sample in a study of blood T cell repertoires in COVID-19. Sequenced by immunoSEQ multiplex PCR; TCRdb stores in-frame clones only, minus some. The data show roughly 52,000 clones, around 90% seen once. The source material was peripheral blood. The source of these receptors is a man aged 35 to 55 with COVID-19, enrolled during active disease.

The chain carries TRBV7-9 and TRBJ1-2; 7 bases match TRBD1. CDR3 length: 14 residues. The ends lost 2 bases at V and 4 bases at J; junction bases unmatched: 4. In germline, CDR1 is SEHNR, CDR2 FQNEAQ (reference sequence). The CDR3 nucleotides read TGTGCCAGCAGCTTAACGGGACAGAGCTATGGCTACACCTTC. Protein: CASSLTGQSYGYTF.

This clone showed up just once. V is TRBV5-1 and J is TRBJ2-3; D gene unclear. Trimming pared 0 bases from V and 5 bases from J, leaving 10 bases between. CDR3 length: 14 residues. From germline, CDR1 is SGHRS and CDR2 YFSETQ. CDR3 in amino acids: CASSLVSAQDTQYF. The DNA for the CDR3 is TGCGCCAGCAGCTTGGTGAGCGCCCAAGATACGCAGTATTTT.

V usage is TRBV18 and J usage is TRBJ2-5, with TRBD1 matching 10 bases. CDR3 length equals 16 residues. Trimming removed 3 bases from V and 3 bases from J; junction bases left unmatched: 7. Looked up from germline, CDR1 is KGHSH and CDR2 is LQKENI. The CDR3 sequence is CASSPEGGQGKETQYF. As DNA, the CDR3 is TGTGCCAGCTCACCGGAAGGGGGACAGGGGAAAGAGACCCAGTACTTC.

V is TRBV9 and J is TRBJ1-2, with 8 positions matching TRBD1. V lost 0 bases, J lost 3 bases, and 7 bases stayed unmatched. Germline V lookup: CDR1 SGDLS, CDR2 YYNGEE. The CDR3 is 16 amino acids. In DNA, the CDR3 is TGTGCCAGCAGCGTAGGGGTCGGACAGGGCTACTATGGCTACACCTTC. Residues: CASSVGVGQGYYGYTF.

The chain couples TRBV19 to TRBJ1-6; 10 bases agree with TRBD1. Germline lookup yields CDR1 LNHDA and CDR2 SQIVND (reference sequence). J was trimmed by 5 bases and V by 6 bases; bases with no gene match: 10. The CDR3 has 17 amino acids. CDR3 region: CASRTGGASVDNSPLHF. The CDR3 DNA reads TGTGCCAGTAGGACAGGGGGCGCCTCGGTCGATAATTCACCCCTCCACTTT.